This T cell receptor (beta chain) emerged from a study of shared clonotypes between healthy human individuals. Study results and limitations: When naive CD4 clonotypes were compared across a few donors, approximately 5% were shared.

The test was conducted at deep level. Original methodology: Junction-only immunoSEQ sequences carried no quality scores, so filtering differed. Clones were read by immunoSEQ multiplex PCR, and TCRdb kept only the in-frame ones, dropping some. Clonal size and the V and J genes are those of that table, whereas D and trimming came from the DNA. The sample carries about 2.2 million clones, approximately 94% recorded once. Naive-designated CD8 cells lacked CD45RO, were positively enriched for CCR7, and omitted terminally differentiated effector memory CD45RA+ cells. Losses at the gene ends were 4 bases for V and 8 bases for J; bases not matched to a gene: 12. The germline CDR1 and CDR2 sequences are SGDLS and YYNGEE. The CDR3 extends over 17 amino acids. Comments on this clone: The target antigen is unknown.

This chain uses TRBV9 with TRBJ2-2; 12 positions match TRBD2. Sequencing input: naive CD8+ T cells from PBMCs. The source is a man between 18 and 29 years old in good health. Some clones in this sample may be carry-over from other donors' samples. DNA of the CDR3: TGTGCCAGCAGCCCCCGTTTGACTAGCGGGAGTTTGGGGGAGCTGTTTTTT. It specifies CASSPRLTSGSLGELFF.